This T cell receptor (beta chain) derives from a study of blood T cell repertoires in COVID-19. In the study overall: Researchers got acute and convalescent COVID-19 samples from the United States, Italy and Spain. T cells, B-cell-depleted T cells, or PBMCs supplied cDNA or gDNA.

Original handling: How many nucleated cells were present was estimated from reference gene primer amplification. The method was immunoSEQ multiplex PCR; TCRdb's version includes in-frame clones alone and lacks a portion of them. Clonal size and the V and J genes are those of that table, whereas D and trimming came from the DNA. This sample has tens of thousands of clones; roughly four fifths occur once, and the top ten carry 4% to 6%. The Seattle site enrolled patients during active infection and followed them longitudinally. Germline values: CDR1 MNHNY, CDR2 SVGAGI (reference sequence). This CDR3 comprises 14 residues. V lost 6 bases, J lost 1 base, and 4 bases stayed unmatched.

The clonotype originates from a man aged 80 or over with COVID-19, enrolled during active disease. Specimen: peripheral blood. The V and J genes are TRBV6-6 and TRBJ1-1, with 8 bases identical to TRBD1. The CDR3 spells CASRPGQENTEAFF. CDR3 coding DNA: TGTGCCAGCAGACCGGGACAGGAGAACACTGAAGCTTTCTTT.